These T cell receptor beta chains were read from a single sample in a study of identifying expanded T cells in peripheral blood. TCRdb's copy holds only in-frame clones and misses some; the assay was immunoSEQ multiplex PCR. There are 130,000 or so clones in the sample; approximately 84% occur only once, and 3.3% lies in the top ten. Sequenced sample: blood. The receptors shown here come from a person aged 18 to 75 in good health. Both conserved end residues are trimmed from each CDR3.

V,J,CDR3
TRBV11-2,TRBJ2-1,ASSWRSSGGPDNEQF
TRBV10-3,TRBJ2-3,AISERLGAGSIDTQY
TRBV5-1,TRBJ2-7,ASRGGDSSYEQY
TRBV7-2,TRBJ1-2,ASSQVERGAGYGYT
TRBV6-5,TRBJ2-5,ASSYSDRGETQY
TRBV9,TRBJ2-1,ASSVVGRNEQF
TRBV6-6,TRBJ2-7,ASSYSQGSYEQY
TRBV5-1,TRBJ2-2,ASSPGTEGGELF
TRBV10-1,TRBJ2-5,ASSENSGGKETQY
TRBV6-5,TRBJ1-2,ASSYDRGANYGYT
TRBV7-2,TRBJ1-1,ASSLDRVTEAF
TRBV30,TRBJ1-4,AWTGGVNEKLF
TRBV19,TRBJ1-1,APNPGTRNTEAF
TRBV11-2,TRBJ1-1,ASSRDRGRGAF
TRBV30,TRBJ1-3,ARDSSGNTIY
TRBV21-1,TRBJ1-4,ASTDTGTITPTNEKLF
TRBV11-2,TRBJ1-1,ASSSRTGGSSGTEAF
TRBV19,TRBJ1-6,ASSIANANGDSPLH
TRBV5-4,TRBJ2-1,ASSRDRGAYNEQF
TRBV9,TRBJ2-7,ASSVGQSDIYEQY
TRBV7-2,TRBJ1-6,ASSPGATYNSPLH
TRBV5-5,TRBJ1-3,ASSLAPSKGNTIY
TRBV2,TRBJ1-1,ASSRNQWTEAF
TRBV5-1,TRBJ2-1,ASSSALFDGEQF
TRBV6-5,TRBJ1-1,ASSYTGTGIDTEAF
TRBV5-4,TRBJ2-1,ASSSPRDRDNEQF
TRBV2,TRBJ2-7,ASSEFVRGREQY
TRBV4-3,TRBJ2-2,ASSQENRDVTGELF
TRBV11-2,TRBJ2-7,ASSVQLQEQY
TRBV27,TRBJ1-1,ASSLQWGSTEAF
TRBV11-2,TRBJ2-3,ASSPWGTRTDTQY
TRBV7-9,TRBJ1-1,ASSDAAGKAF
TRBV6-1,TRBJ1-1,ASSERGQGNTEAF
TRBV2,TRBJ2-3,ASSWDREIHGSTDTQY
TRBV2,TRBJ2-7,ASSFESYEQY
TRBV2,TRBJ2-7,ASSKRTVGGYEQY
TRBV10-3,TRBJ1-2,AISESDYYGYT
TRBV2,TRBJ1-2,ASSRTGFGDGYT
TRBV6-5,TRBJ2-2,ASRPHRGSGELF
TRBV7-9,TRBJ2-7,ASSLDRAGSHEQY
TRBV5-6,TRBJ1-3,ASSSGTVPNLSGNTIY